This TCR beta chain originates from a study of T cell responses to AZD1222 COVID-19 vaccine. A word on this clone: Its antigen is not known.

Trimming removed 0 bases at V and 8 bases at J, with 20 bases between. CDR3 length: 18 amino acids. In germline, CDR1 is MGHRA, CDR2 YSYEKL. Points from the study as a whole: A reported finding is that nearly half of spike-specific TCRs target unmutated variant regions.

TCRdb's table, derived via immunoSEQ multiplex PCR, lists solely in-frame clones and lacks some. The table lists approximately 88,000 clones, roughly 89% of them singletons, with around 5% in the top ten. The origin of this receptor is an adult who received the AZD1222 COVID-19 vaccine. The sample was peripheral blood, taken 28 days after the second AZD1222 dose. The chain couples TRBV4-1 to TRBJ1-6; the D is unclear. Here the CDR3 DNA reads TGCGCCAGCAGCCAAGATCAGGAGGGCGGCCGTGGGGATTCACCCCTCCACTTT. Translation gives CASSQDQEGGRGDSPLHF.